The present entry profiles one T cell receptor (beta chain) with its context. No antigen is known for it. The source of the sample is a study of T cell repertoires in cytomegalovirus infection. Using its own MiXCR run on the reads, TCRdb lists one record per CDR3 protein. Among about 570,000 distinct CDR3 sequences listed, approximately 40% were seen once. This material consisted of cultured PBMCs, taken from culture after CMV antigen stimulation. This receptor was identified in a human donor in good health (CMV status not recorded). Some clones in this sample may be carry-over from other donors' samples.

Written as DNA, the CDR3 is TGTGCCAGCAGCCCGGACGGGTACGGAACCGGGGAGCTGTTTTTT. It yields the protein CASSPDGYGTGELFF. The V gene is TRBV7-2, the J gene TRBJ2-2; D ambiguous. Between the trimmed V and J ends, which lost 5 bases and 5 bases, there was a span of 15 bases. The CDR3 is made up of 15 amino acids. Per the germline V gene, CDR1 is SGHTA and CDR2 is FQGNSA.